This T cell receptor beta chain originates from a study of T cell repertoires in cytomegalovirus infection. Turning to the study itself: The study used recently identified HLA-C-restricted and well-studied HLA-B-restricted CMV epitopes.

Study-wide findings and caveats: The ex vivo response was dominated by HLA-C-restricted CMV-specific TCR beta clonotypes.

From the reads, TCRdb called clonotypes with MiXCR, one entry per CDR3 protein. This sample has roughly 920,000 distinct CDR3 sequences; roughly a third occur once, and the top ten carry around an eighth. A note on this clonotype: Antigen specificity is unknown.

Germline loops: CDR1 LNHNV, CDR2 YYDKDF (reference sequence). Between the trimmed V and J ends, which lost 5 bases and 2 bases, there was a span of 10 bases. The CDR3 totals 14 residues. The chain has TRBV15 and TRBJ1-5, with D possibly being TRBD1 (6 bases). The clonotype was recovered from a human donor in good health (CMV status not recorded). Some clones in this sample may be carry-over from other donors' samples. This specimen was cultured CD8+ T cells from PBMCs, taken from culture after CMV antigen stimulation. The chain's CDR3 is CATSPRQGNQPQHF. CDR3 sequence (DNA): TGTGCCACCAGCCCCCGACAGGGCAATCAGCCCCAGCATTTT.